These 32 T cell receptor beta chains originate from one sample sequenced in a study of beta chain features in type 1 diabetes. What was sequenced were expressed TCRB transcripts, since all of the isolated RNA had been reverse transcribed. The table came from immunoSEQ multiplex PCR; TCRdb's copy has only in-frame clones and leaves some out. Of 230,000 or so clones listed, more than 15% are singletons. Findings and limits, study-wide: TCRB CDR3s from Type 1 diabetes patients were moderately but significantly shorter in all four CD4+ subsets.

Their recognized antigens are unknown. Sequencing used naive CD4+ T cells from blood. These receptors originate from a man aged 30 to 45 with type 1 diabetes.

The rearrangement links TRBV29-1 to TRBJ2-2, with D possibly TRBD1 on 5 matching bases. V shed 2 bases and J shed 1 base, with 11 bases lying between them. Germline values: CDR1 SQVTM, CDR2 ANQGSEA. The CDR3 extends over 15 amino acids. The CDR3: CSVEFQGRNTGELFF. CDR3 DNA: TGCAGCGTTGAATTCCAGGGTAGGAACACCGGGGAGCTGTTTTTT.

This clone was detected a few times. The chain recombines TRBV7-6 with TRBJ2-4, with 7 bases that match TRBD1. V trimming: 5 bases; J trimming: 4 bases; junction bases outside the gene matches: 5. CDR1 is SGHVS, CDR2 FNYEAQ, per germline. The CDR3 totals 14 residues. The CDR3 region is CASSPGTVKNIQYF. The CDR3 DNA reads TGTGCCAGCAGCCCCGGGACAGTTAAAAACATTCAGTACTTC. The variable domain in full, completed from reference TRBV7-6 and TRBJ2-4, reads GAGVSQSPRYKVTKRGQDVALRCDPISGHVSLYWYRQALGQGPEFLTYFNYEAQQDKSGLPNDRFSAERPEGSISTLTIQRTEQRDSAMYRCASSPGTVKNIQYFGAGTRLSVL.

The J gene is TRBJ2-1, the V gene TRBV5-1; D remains unclear. V was shortened by 6 bases and J by 3 bases, with 4 bases between the two germline ends. This CDR3 is built from 11 residues. CDR1 and CDR2 (germline): SGHRS, YFSETQ. The CDR3 DNA follows: TGCGCCAGCACGGGCTACAATGAGCAGTTCTTC. As protein: CASTGYNEQFF.

The chain employs TRBV29-1 and TRBJ1-5, with D perhaps TRBD1 (5 bases). The germline CDR1 and CDR2 sequences are SQVTM and ANQGSEA. This CDR3 comprises 14 residues. Trimming took 5 bases from V and 5 from J, leaving 16 bases between them. The CDR3 sequence is CSVRTGRGDQPQHF. CDR3 in DNA: TGCAGCGTTCGAACAGGCCGAGGGGATCAGCCCCAGCATTTT.

This chain links TRBV29-1 with TRBJ2-1; D uncertain. The V gene's germline CDR1 is SQVTM and CDR2 ANQGSEA. The length of the CDR3 is 12 residues. Trimming left V 6 bases short and J 2 bases short, with 8 bases between. The CDR3 DNA follows: TGCAGCGTGACGGCCACCTACAATGAGCAGTTCTTC. It specifies CSVTATYNEQFF.

V usage is TRBV4-2 and J usage is TRBJ2-1; D is possibly TRBD1 (5 bases). V lost 4 bases and J 8 bases, leaving 15 bases between the germline ends. The germline V gene has CDR1 LGHNA and CDR2 YNFKEQ. The CDR3 runs to 14 residues. The CDR3 loop reads CASSLGRQGDEQFF. The CDR3 coding sequence is TGTGCCAGCAGCCTGGGCCGCCAGGGCGATGAGCAGTTCTTC.

The chain couples TRBV7-9 to TRBJ1-2; D is uncertain. Germline assignment: CDR1 SEHNR and CDR2 FQNEAQ (reference sequence). There are 13 residues in the CDR3. With 4 bases removed from V and 0 bases from J, the gap between germline ends came to 6 bases. The CDR3 DNA sequence: TGTGCCAGCAGCTACGGCTCTAACTATGGCTACACCTTC. Translated, it gives CASSYGSNYGYTF.

The CDR3 protein is CSVGARSLGGTEAFF. The DNA for the CDR3 is TGCAGCGTTGGAGCTCGGTCTCTTGGCGGGACTGAAGCTTTCTTT. The V gene is TRBV29-1, the J gene TRBJ1-1; no clear D gene. The CDR3 runs to 15 residues. V was cut by 4 bases and J by 5 bases, with 20 bases left in between. CDR1 and CDR2 (germline): SQVTM, ANQGSEA.

The chain employs TRBV6-5 and TRBJ1-3; D gene unclear. Germline assignment: CDR1 MNHEY and CDR2 SVGAGI. The germline V and J ends were trimmed by 5 bases and 4 bases, with 6 bases remaining between them. This CDR3 has 12 amino acids. CDR3 nucleotides: TGTGCCAGCAGTACAGTCGGAAACACCATATATTTT. Its protein product is CASSTVGNTIYF.

This clone was recorded a few times. The chain joins TRBV6-7 to TRBJ2-5, with D perhaps given as TRBD1 or TRBD2 (6 bases each). Being an ORF, TRBV6-7 has a function that is uncertain. Trimming took 2 bases from V and 2 from J, leaving 15 bases between them. The CDR3 sequence is 16 residues long. CDR3 sequence reads: CASSYRTGGNQETQYF. The CDR3 coding sequence is TGTGCCAGCAGTTACCGGACCGGGGGCAATCAAGAGACCCAGTACTTC.

This clone was seen a few times. The chain has TRBV9 and TRBJ2-7, with TRBD1 as a possible D gene (6 bases). Germline values: CDR1 SGDLS, CDR2 YYNGEE. Trimming took 0 bases from V and 0 from J, leaving 10 bases between them. The CDR3 has 15 amino acids. The CDR3 DNA is TGTGCCAGCAGCGTAGAAGCAGGGGCCTCCTACGAGCAGTACTTC. Translated: CASSVEAGASYEQYF.

This clone was detected only a few times. The rearrangement joins TRBV7-8 to TRBJ2-1; 7 bases align to TRBD2. CDR3 length: 16 residues. V dropped 0 bases and J dropped 0; count of bases not matched to a gene: 2. Looked up from germline, CDR1 is SGHVS and CDR2 is FQNEAQ. The CDR3 nucleotides read TGTGCCAGCAGCTTAGCGCTAGCGGACTCCTACAATGAGCAGTTCTTC. It is translated as CASSLALADSYNEQFF. Full variable domain (remainder filled in from reference TRBV7-8 and TRBJ2-1): GAGVSQSPRYKVAKRGQDVALRCDPISGHVSLFWYQQALGQGPEFLTYFQNEAQLDKSGLPSDRFFAERPEGSVSTLKIQRTQQEDSAVYLCASSLALADSYNEQFFGPGTRLTVL.

The gene calls are TRBV10-3 and TRBJ2-7; either TRBD1 or TRBD2 may supply D (5 bases each). The germline V gene has CDR1 ENHRY and CDR2 SYGVKD. The ends were cut back, 5 bases at V and 6 bases at J, with 11 bases in the middle. The CDR3 extends over 12 amino acids. The CDR3 reads CAISQGEIEQYF. CDR3 coding DNA: TGTGCCATCAGTCAGGGAGAAATCGAGCAGTACTTC.

This clone was seen only a few times. DNA for the CDR3: TGTGCCAGCAGTGAAGAAACACAGGCAACCTACAATGAGCAGTTCTTC. It yields the protein CASSEETQATYNEQFF. The J gene is TRBJ2-1, the V gene TRBV2, with D perhaps matching TRBD1 (5 bases). Trimming shortened V by 1 base and J by 2 bases, and 12 bases separated the two germline ends. The V gene's germline CDR1 is SNHLY and CDR2 FYNNEI. There are 16 residues in the CDR3.

This clone has only a few counts. The chain is built from TRBV7-2 and TRBJ2-1; D is unclear. This CDR3 has 14 amino acids. V lost 3 bases to trimming and J lost 12 bases, with 18 bases between them. The germline V gene encodes CDR1 SGHTA and CDR2 FQGNSA. CDR3 in amino acids: CASSFARSTVGQFF. The CDR3 DNA follows: TGTGCCAGCAGCTTCGCCAGGAGCACCGTGGGGCAGTTCTTC.

CDR3 DNA: TGCGCCACCCATCTCACACGCGAGCAGTACTTC. Translation: CATHLTREQYF. J is TRBJ2-7 and V is TRBV23-1, with unresolved D. TRBV23-1 is an ORF; its function is uncertain. CDR3 size: 11 residues. V was pared by 10 bases and J by 6 bases, with 13 bases between.

The chain couples TRBV4-3 to TRBJ2-3, with 7 bases identical to TRBD1. The CDR3 has 16 residues. The J segment lost 2 bases and the V segment lost 0 bases, leaving 5 bases of the junction unmatched. Germline-derived CDR1 and CDR2 are LGHNA and YSLEER. In nucleotides, the CDR3 is TGCGCCAGCAGCCAAGATCACAGGGGTCTCACAGATACGCAGTATTTT. It encodes CASSQDHRGLTDTQYF.

The chain employs TRBV29-1 and TRBJ2-1, with a weak D call TRBD1 (5 bases). This CDR3 comprises 15 residues. Germline CDR1 is SQVTM and CDR2 is ANQGSEA. With 6 bases removed from V and 0 bases from J, the gap between germline ends came to 15 bases. Written as DNA, the CDR3 is TGCAGCGTGAGCCAGGGTTACAGCTCCTACAATGAGCAGTTCTTC. Translation: CSVSQGYSSYNEQFF.

Only a few counts were recorded for this clone. The chain employs TRBV9 and TRBJ2-7; possible D gene TRBD1, 6 bases. With 0 bases removed from V and 3 bases from J, the gap between germline ends came to 13 bases. CDR3 length: 15 amino acids. The germline CDR1 and CDR2 sequences are SGDLS and YYNGEE. The CDR3: CASSVGLTGLYEQYF. The CDR3 coding sequence is TGTGCCAGCAGCGTAGGATTGACAGGTCTCTACGAGCAGTACTTC.

Only a few counts were recorded for this clone. The CDR3 sequence is CASSLFGEPQHF. Here the CDR3 DNA reads TGTGCCAGCAGCTTGTTTGGAGAGCCCCAGCATTTT. The chain uses TRBV5-4 and TRBJ1-5; D gene uncertain. Germline V gene data show CDR1 as SGHNT and CDR2 as YYREEE (reference sequence). This CDR3 region has 12 residues. V was clipped by 1 base and J by 8 bases, with 7 bases between them.

The chain uses TRBV10-3 and TRBJ2-5; TRBD1 is a possible D gene (6 bases). V was pared by 6 bases and J by 2 bases, with 7 bases between. The CDR3 spans 12 residues. Germline CDR1 and CDR2: ENHRY and SYGVKD. The CDR3 region is CAIRDRQETQYF. DNA for the CDR3: TGTGCCATCAGGGACAGACAAGAGACCCAGTACTTC.

The chain combines TRBV29-1 with TRBJ2-7; D possibly corresponds to TRBD1 (6 bases). The CDR3 runs to 13 residues. Trimming cost V 4 bases and J 2 bases, with 12 bases left between them. CDR1 and CDR2 from the germline V gene are SQVTM and ANQGSEA. The CDR3 sequence: CSVAGTFTYEQYF. The CDR3 bases are TGCAGCGTTGCCGGGACATTTACCTACGAGCAGTACTTC.

This clone was counted between two and nine times. This chain connects TRBV30 to TRBJ2-1, with 9 bases identical to TRBD2. V was pared by 3 bases and J by 8 bases, with 11 bases of the junction left unmatched. The CDR3 is 15 amino acids. Germline lookup yields CDR1 GTSNPN and CDR2 SVGIG (reference sequence). CDR3 residues: CAWRPRSGRRDEQFF. In nucleotides, the CDR3 is TGTGCCTGGAGGCCCCGGAGCGGGAGGCGAGATGAGCAGTTCTTC. Using reference TRBV30 and TRBJ2-1 for the parts outside the CDR3, the full variable domain is SQTIHQWPATLVQPVGSPLSLECTVEGTSNPNLYWYRQAAGRGLQLLFYSVGIGQISSEVPQNLSASRPQDRQFILSSKKLLLSDSGFYLCAWRPRSGRRDEQFFGPGTRLTVL.

In its sample, this clone was seen a few times. The chain recombines TRBV7-9 with TRBJ2-1, with a tentative D call TRBD2 (6 bases). V lost 5 bases and J 10 bases, leaving 15 bases between the germline ends. This CDR3 contains 13 residues. Germline CDR1 and CDR2: SEHNR and FQNEAQ (reference sequence). The CDR3 region is CASSQDPRGEQFF. In nucleotides, the CDR3 is TGTGCCAGCAGCCAGGACCCCCGGGGGGAGCAGTTCTTC.

The chain uses TRBV4-1 and TRBJ1-5; no reliable D call. In germline, CDR1 is MGHRA, CDR2 YSYEKL. Trimming took 2 bases from V and 2 from J, leaving 7 bases between them. The CDR3 is made up of 14 amino acids. This chain's CDR3 is CASSQSYGNQPQHF. CDR3 in DNA: TGCGCCAGCAGCCAATCCTATGGCAATCAGCCCCAGCATTTT.

V and J are TRBV19 and TRBJ2-7; D may correspond to TRBD1 or TRBD2 (6 bases each). V dropped 1 base and J dropped 2 bases, with 15 bases sitting between them. CDR1 is LNHDA and CDR2 is SQIVND in the germline V gene (reference sequence). This CDR3 contains 16 residues. DNA of the CDR3: TGTGCCAGTAGTATAGTACCGGGGGCTACGACCTACGAGCAGTACTTC. Amino acids: CASSIVPGATTYEQYF.

The V gene is TRBV25-1, the J gene TRBJ2-1; no firm D call. The CDR3 has 12 amino acids. Trimming removed 5 bases from V and 7 bases from J, with 9 bases in between. Germline values: CDR1 MGHDK, CDR2 SYGVNS. This CDR3 reads CASSFVSNEQFF. DNA for the CDR3: TGTGCCAGCAGTTTCGTATCGAATGAGCAGTTCTTC.

The chain couples TRBV6-1 to TRBJ2-3, with 9 bases matching TRBD1. Looked up from germline, CDR1 is MNHNS and CDR2 is SASEGT. The CDR3 loop spans 19 amino acids. V lost 6 bases and J lost 2; bases outside the gene matches: 18. The CDR3 DNA reads TGTGCCAGCAGCGAAACCGGGACAGGGTTGCAGGGGCACACAGATACGCAGTATTTT. This sequence encodes CASSETGTGLQGHTDTQYF.

This clone came up a few times. In DNA form, the CDR3 reads TGTGCCAGCAGTTACTGGGACCGCAATGAGCAGTTCTTC. Translation: CASSYWDRNEQFF. The V gene is TRBV6-5, the J gene TRBJ2-1; D may match TRBD1 or TRBD2 (5 bases each). The CDR3 loop spans 13 amino acids. Germline values: CDR1 MNHEY, CDR2 SVGAGI. V was cut by 1 base and J by 6 bases, with 7 bases left in between.

This clone has a handful of counts. This chain connects TRBV5-1 to TRBJ2-3, with a possible D match to TRBD2 (6 bases). The germline V gene encodes CDR1 SGHRS and CDR2 YFSETQ. This CDR3 has 15 amino acids. V was trimmed by 3 bases and J by 6 bases, leaving 17 bases between them. The CDR3: CASSSGERDLDTQYF. The DNA of the CDR3 is TGCGCCAGCAGCTCGGGTGAAAGGGACTTGGATACGCAGTATTTT.

This clone was detected a few times. At the DNA level, this CDR3 is encoded by other sequences in the same sample as well. The chain carries TRBV28 and TRBJ1-5; D remains unclear. The ends were cut back, 5 bases at V and 3 bases at J, with 2 bases in the middle. Germline V gives CDR1 MDHEN, CDR2 SYDVKM. This CDR3 contains 11 residues. The DNA of the CDR3 is TGTGCCAGCAGTCTCAATCAGCCCCAGCATTTT. It codes for CASSLNQPQHF.

The table lists this clone with a few counts. As DNA, the CDR3 is TGCAGCGTTGCAGAGCGCCTAGCCAAAAACATTCAGTACTTC. This encodes CSVAERLAKNIQYF. The V and J genes are TRBV29-1 and TRBJ2-4, with D unresolved. Germline CDR1 and CDR2: SQVTM and ANQGSEA. V was trimmed by 4 bases and J by 0 bases, leaving 10 bases between them. The CDR3 runs to 14 residues.